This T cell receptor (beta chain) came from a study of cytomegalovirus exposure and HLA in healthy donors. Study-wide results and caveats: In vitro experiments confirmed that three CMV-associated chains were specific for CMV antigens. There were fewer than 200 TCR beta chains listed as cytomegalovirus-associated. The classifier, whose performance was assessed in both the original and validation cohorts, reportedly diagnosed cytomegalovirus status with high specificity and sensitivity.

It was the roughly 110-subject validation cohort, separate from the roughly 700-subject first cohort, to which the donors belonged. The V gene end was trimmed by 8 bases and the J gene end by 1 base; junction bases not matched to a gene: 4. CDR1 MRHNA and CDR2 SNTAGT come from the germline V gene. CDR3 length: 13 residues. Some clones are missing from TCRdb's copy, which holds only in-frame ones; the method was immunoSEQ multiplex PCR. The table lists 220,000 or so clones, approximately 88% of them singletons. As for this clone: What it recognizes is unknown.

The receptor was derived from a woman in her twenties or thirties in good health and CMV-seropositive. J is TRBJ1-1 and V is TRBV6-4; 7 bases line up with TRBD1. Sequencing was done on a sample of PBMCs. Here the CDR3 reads CASLDRANTEAFF. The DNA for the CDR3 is TGTGCCAGCCTCGACAGGGCGAACACTGAAGCTTTCTTT.